This TCR beta chain was recovered during a study of T cell responses to AZD1222 COVID-19 vaccine. Study-level findings and limits: Along spike, vaccine-associated CD4 TCRs were found throughout, with dominance at 160-218 and 743-854. Sampled repertoires all dated from after the peak T cell response. Donor demographics were predominantly white British with a female majority; clonal diversity may be underestimated. Close to half of spike-specific TCRs reportedly recognize unmutated variant regions.

Sequencing used immunoSEQ multiplex PCR; TCRdb keeps in-frame clones, though not all of them. Here the sample spans around 120,000 clones, about 89% being singletons. Trimming cost V 1 base and J 2 bases; bases outside gene matches: 2. The CDR3 length is 14 residues. The V gene's germline CDR1 is SGHTA and CDR2 FQGNSA. About this clone: The antigen is not known.

The source of this sequence is an adult in good health. This specimen consisted of peripheral blood, obtained on day 0 of MenACWY control vaccination. The V call is TRBV7-2, the J call TRBJ2-7, with 7 positions matching TRBD2. DNA for the CDR3: TGTGCCAGCAGCTTAGGCGGGAGTCCCTACGAGCAGTACTTC. This sequence encodes CASSLGGSPYEQYF. Filled out from reference TRBV7-2 and TRBJ2-7, the complete variable domain reads GAGVSQSPSNKVTEKGKDVELRCDPISGHTALYWYRQSLGQGLEFLIYFQGNSAPDKSGLPSDRFSAERTGGSVSTLTIQRTQQEDSAVYLCASSLGGSPYEQYFGPGTRLTVT.